The present entry profiles one T cell receptor beta chain with its context. Libraries were prepared by immunoSEQ multiplex PCR; TCRdb keeps only in-frame clonotypes and omits some of them. The table shows roughly 150,000 clones, with 90% to 95% occurring only once. This specimen comes from a study of T cell responses to AZD1222 COVID-19 vaccine. The germline V gene encodes CDR1 MDHEN and CDR2 SYDVKM. The CDR3 covers 14 residues. V dropped 3 bases and J dropped 5; count of bases not matched to a gene: 4. This clonotype originated in an adult in good health. This specimen consisted of peripheral blood, obtained on day 0 of AZD1222 vaccination. The rearrangement links TRBV28 to TRBJ2-7, with 10 bases aligning to TRBD1. As DNA, the CDR3 is TGTGCCAGCAGTTTTCAGACAGGGGGCCACGAGCAGTACTTC. This sequence encodes CASSFQTGGHEQYF.